Each of the 32 T cell receptor beta chains below was sequenced from the same sample in a study of post-analysis software for immune sequencing data. General study findings and limits: When patients were compared with controls, 4 or 5 TRBV segments were more frequent, TRBV5-6, TRBV5-1 and TRBV20-1 among them.

The TCR beta cDNA libraries carried unique molecular identifiers. TCRdb ran MiXCR on the PCR reads and lists one entry per CDR3 protein. The profile shows about 200,000 distinct CDR3 sequences, 29% of them singletons. These TCRs' antigens remain unknown. The specimen was blood. The receptors here all came from a girl between 2 and 17 years old with multiple sclerosis.

The V call is TRBV12-3 or TRBV12-4, the J call TRBJ1-1, with TRBD1 matching 10 bases. With 7 bases clipped from V and 5 bases from J, the junction kept 7 bases outside the gene matches. The CDR3 consists of 14 residues. The CDR3: CASTYDRGHTEAFF. CDR3 sequence (DNA): TGTGCCAGCACCTACGACAGGGGGCATACTGAAGCTTTCTTT.

The J gene is TRBJ1-1, the V gene TRBV28; D is undetermined. Trimming left V 6 bases short and J 1 base short, with 12 bases between. The CDR3 runs 14 residues. The germline gives CDR1 MDHEN, CDR2 SYDVKM. The CDR3 sequence: CASRACVSNTEAFF. CDR3 DNA: TGTGCCAGCAGAGCTTGTGTCTCGAACACTGAAGCTTTCTTT.

The chain uses TRBV9 and TRBJ1-2; TRBD1 is a possible D gene (5 bases). Trimming pared 4 bases from V and 3 bases from J, leaving 13 bases between. The CDR3 consists of 14 residues. CDR1 is SGDLS, CDR2 YYNGEE, per germline. The CDR3 loop reads CASSPGGSDYGYTF. In nucleotides, the CDR3 is TGTGCCAGCAGCCCGGGGGGGTCGGACTATGGCTACACCTTC.

This clonotype came up many times. The chain is built from TRBV20-1 and TRBJ2-4; the D gene is possibly TRBD1 (6 bases). The CDR3 is 15 residues long. Trimming took 2 bases from V and 0 from J, leaving 11 bases between them. Per germline, CDR1 DFQATT and CDR2 SNEGSKA (reference sequence). CDR3 in amino acids: CSARLQGLAKNIQYF. DNA for the CDR3: TGCAGTGCTAGATTGCAGGGGCTAGCCAAAAACATTCAGTACTTC.

Regarding this clonotype: This may be a read error: a much more frequent sequence differs by one nucleotide. J is TRBJ1-2 and V is TRBV5-5, with no clear D. The germline V gene has CDR1 SGHKS and CDR2 YYEKEE (reference sequence). This CDR3 spans 13 amino acids. CDR3 in amino acids: CASSLVVNCGYTF. In DNA form, the CDR3 reads TGTGCCAGCAGCTTAGTAGTTAACTGTGGCTACACCTTC.

Note on this clonotype: Germline and junction disagree at one end, which may indicate a read error. V is TRBV5-5 and J is TRBJ2-5, with D unresolved. The CDR3 totals 15 residues. Germline-derived CDR1 and CDR2 are SGHKS and YYEKEE (reference sequence). In DNA form, the CDR3 reads TGTGCCAACAGCCTACGTGAAACTAAATGGGAGACCCAGTACTTC. Its translation is CANSLRETKWETQYF.

This clonotype was recorded once. The chain recombines TRBV3-1 with TRBJ1-2, with D unresolved. Trimming removed 1 base at V and 8 bases at J, with 14 bases between. This CDR3 contains 14 residues. From germline, CDR1 is LGHDT and CDR2 YNNKEL (reference sequence). In DNA form, the CDR3 reads TGTGCCAGCAGCCAAGCTAGCGGAAGTGGCGGCTACACCTTC. Translating it yields CASSQASGSGGYTF.

The rearrangement joins TRBV2 to TRBJ2-1, with 7 bases lining up with TRBD2. The CDR3 is made up of 13 amino acids. V trimming: 4 bases; J trimming: 6 bases; junction bases outside the gene matches: 3. The germline gives CDR1 SNHLY, CDR2 FYNNEI. CDR3 amino acids: CASSVTSANEQFF. DNA of the CDR3: TGTGCCAGCAGTGTTACTAGCGCCAATGAGCAGTTCTTC.

The chain couples TRBV2 to TRBJ2-1; 9 bases are a match to TRBD2. The end of the DNA fits TRBJ2-7 better, so the J call may be wrong. The CDR3 spans 16 residues. The germline CDR1 and CDR2 sequences are SNHLY and FYNNEI. The CDR3 DNA sequence: TGTGCCAGCAGGCCAGCGGGGGGCATGACCTACAATGAGCAGTACTTC. Translated, it gives CASRPAGGMTYNEQYF.

The V call is TRBV20-1, the J call TRBJ1-1; weak D call: TRBD1 (5 bases). The V gene's germline CDR1 is DFQATT and CDR2 SNEGSKA (reference sequence). Trimming pared 5 bases from V and 1 base from J, leaving 11 bases between. This CDR3 has 13 residues. CDR3 DNA: TGCAGTGCTTCAGGGCCCCCGAACACTGAAGCTTTCTTT. This gives the protein CSASGPPNTEAFF.

This clonotype was picked up a small number of times. A much larger clone is a single base away; this may be a read error. The chain combines TRBV5-1 with TRBJ2-5, with TRBD2 matching 14 bases. V trimming: 1 base; J trimming: 5 bases; junction bases outside the gene matches: 4. This CDR3 is built from 16 residues. Germline V lookup: CDR1 SGHRS, CDR2 YFSETQ. CDR3 amino acids: CASSLKGLAGAETQYF. DNA of the CDR3: TGCGCCAGCAGCTTGAAGGGACTAGCGGGAGCCGAGACCCAGTACTTC. The full variable domain, in which reference TRBV5-1 and TRBJ2-5 provide the parts outside the CDR3, is KAGVTQTPRYLIKTRGQQVTLSCSPISGHRSVSWYQQTPGQGLQFLFEYFSETQRNKGNFPGRFSGRQFSNSRSEMNVSTLELGDSALYLCASSLKGLAGAETQYFGPGTRLLVL.

This clonotype has only a few counts. CDR3 DNA: TGCAGCGTTGGGGGGCGGACTAATGAAAAACTGTTTTTT. As protein: CSVGGRTNEKLFF. V gene TRBV29-1 combines with J gene TRBJ1-4; D is perhaps TRBD1 (6 bases). Trimming stripped 4 bases from V and 2 bases from J, with 8 bases between. Per germline, CDR1 SQVTM and CDR2 ANQGSEA. The CDR3 is made up of 13 amino acids. Based on the CDR3 plus reference TRBV29-1 and TRBJ1-4, the full variable domain is SAVISQKPSRDICQRGTSLTIQCQVDSQVTMMFWYRQQPGQSLTLIATANQGSEATYESGFVIDKFPISRPNLTFSTLTVSNMSPEDSSIYLCSVGGRTNEKLFFGSGTQLSVL.

About this clonotype: This may come from a read error, since a much larger clone is one base off. This chain links TRBV15 with TRBJ2-1; 9 nucleotides align to TRBD2. In germline, CDR1 is LNHNV, CDR2 YYDKDF (reference sequence). The ends lost 1 base at V and 7 bases at J; junction bases unmatched: 8. The CDR3 contains 16 residues. CDR3: CATSRVRAGGSNEQFF. The CDR3 region has the DNA TGTGCCACCAGCAGAGTGCGAGCGGGAGGATCTAATGAGCAGTTCTTC. Variable domain in full (rest from reference TRBV15 and TRBJ2-1): DAMVIQNPRYQVTQFGKPVTLSCSQTLNHNVMYWYQQKSSQAPKLLFHYYDKDFNNEADTPDNFQSRRPNTSFCFLDIRSPGLGDTAMYLCATSRVRAGGSNEQFFGPGTRLTVL.

Note on this clonotype: A read error may explain this, as a much larger clone is one base away. The V call is TRBV10-3, the J call TRBJ2-1; the D gene is possibly TRBD1 (6 bases). Germline assignment: CDR1 ENHRY and CDR2 SYGVKD. There are 11 residues in the CDR3. The DNA for the CDR3 is TGTGCCACAGGGGAGAGCGATGAGCCGTTCTTC. This gives the protein CATGESDEPFF.

This clonotype occurred a few times. The junction differs from germline at one of its ends, possibly a read error. The CDR3 coding sequence is TGTGCCGGCAGCGTGAGGGGGAGTGAGCAGTTCTTC. It specifies CAGSVRGSEQFF. This chain uses TRBV11-3 with TRBJ2-1, with D perhaps TRBD1 (6 bases). The CDR3 has 12 amino acids. CDR1 and CDR2 from the germline V gene are SGHNT and YENEEA.

Ten or more counts support this clonotype. The chain uses TRBV6-5 and TRBJ2-7, with a possible D match to TRBD2 (5 bases). This CDR3 has 15 amino acids. The germline V gene has CDR1 MNHEY and CDR2 SVGAGI. The V end was cut by 4 bases, the J end by 0 bases, with 13 bases between. CDR3 sequence (DNA): TGTGCCAGCAGTTTTAGGACTTACCACTCCTACGAGCAGTACTTC. Translated, it gives CASSFRTYHSYEQYF.

As concerns this clonotype: A single base separates this from a much larger clone, so it may be a read error. The chain has TRBV7-9 and TRBJ2-1, with a weak D call TRBD2 (5 bases). This CDR3 region has 15 residues. Germline loops: CDR1 SEHNR, CDR2 FQNEAQ (reference sequence). The CDR3 loop is CASSFAAGIYNKQFF. DNA for the CDR3: TGTGCCAGCAGCTTCGCAGCCGGGATCTACAATAAGCAGTTCTTC.

This clonotype was counted only a few times. The genes are TRBV20-1 and TRBJ2-7, with D maybe TRBD1 (6 bases). The CDR3 extends over 15 amino acids. Germline-derived CDR1 and CDR2 are DFQATT and SNEGSKA (reference sequence). V lost 2 bases and J 4 bases, leaving 18 bases between the germline ends. CDR3: CSARLTGSPPYEQYF. The CDR3 DNA is TGCAGTGCTAGACTTACAGGGAGTCCACCGTACGAGCAGTACTTC.

This clonotype was counted only a few times. The chain employs TRBV6-1 and TRBJ2-1; TRBD2 matches at 7 bases. In germline, CDR1 is MNHNS, CDR2 SASEGT. V lost 4 bases and J lost 3; bases outside the gene matches: 6. There are 15 residues in the CDR3. Here the CDR3 DNA reads TGTGCCAGCAGTGGGGCGGCTAGCGGCTACAATGAGCAGTTCTTC. Its protein is CASSGAASGYNEQFF.

This clonotype was counted a few times. The V call is TRBV29-1, the J call TRBJ2-2; tentatively, D is TRBD1 (6 bases). This CDR3 is built from 13 residues. With 6 bases removed from V and 1 base from J, the gap between germline ends came to 9 bases. The germline V gene has CDR1 SQVTM and CDR2 ANQGSEA. As DNA, the CDR3 is TGCAGCGTAACAGGGTTGAACACCGGGGAGCTGTTTTTT. This codes for CSVTGLNTGELFF.

V is TRBV7-2 and J is TRBJ2-3; no clear D. V lost 2 bases, J lost 2 bases, and 5 bases lay in between. Germline V gene lookup returns CDR1 SGHTA and CDR2 FQGNSA. This CDR3 region has 13 residues. CDR3 region: CASSLRLTDTQYF. The CDR3, as DNA: TGTGCCAGCAGCTTAAGACTCACAGATACGCAGTATTTT. The full variable domain, completed using reference TRBV7-2 and TRBJ2-3, is GAGVSQSPSNKVTEKGKDVELRCDPISGHTALYWYRQSLGQGLEFLIYFQGNSAPDKSGLPSDRFSAERTGGSVSTLTIQRTQQEDSAVYLCASSLRLTDTQYFGPGTRLTVL.

This clonotype occurred many times. The chain has TRBV12-3 or TRBV12-4 and TRBJ2-5; unclear D gene. This CDR3 has 13 residues. Trimming stripped 4 bases from V and 2 bases from J, with 8 bases between. The CDR3 DNA reads as TGTGCCAGCAGTTCGCTGAGACAAGAGACCCAGTACTTC. It encodes CASSSLRQETQYF.

This clonotype was seen at least ten times. The chain employs TRBV29-1 and TRBJ2-3; 7 bases match TRBD1. V lost 7 bases, J lost 1 base, and 2 bases stayed unmatched. The CDR3 consists of 12 residues. Germline V gives CDR1 SQVTM, CDR2 ANQGSEA. CDR3 nucleotide sequence: TGCAGCGCCGACAGGGGCACAGATACGCAGTATTTT. Translating it yields CSADRGTDTQYF.

The table lists this clonotype with a few counts. The V call is TRBV7-9, the J call TRBJ2-7, with 11 positions matching TRBD2. CDR3 length: 14 amino acids. V dropped 5 bases and J dropped 7; count of bases not matched to a gene: 7. Germline V gene data show CDR1 as SEHNR and CDR2 as FQNEAQ (reference sequence). CDR3 in amino acids: CASSPPGLAEEQYF. CDR3 nucleotide sequence: TGTGCCAGCAGCCCCCCGGGACTAGCGGAAGAGCAGTACTTC.

This clonotype was seen ten or more times. The gene calls are TRBV18 and TRBJ1-2; D gene ambiguous. The V and J ends lost 3 bases and 4 bases respectively, with 12 bases between them. Germline CDR1 is KGHSH and CDR2 is LQKENI. The CDR3 consists of 14 residues. The DNA for the CDR3 is TGTGCCAGCTCACCCGTCGACGCCGGCTATGGCTACACCTTC. Protein product: CASSPVDAGYGYTF.

This clonotype was observed once. This may stem from a read error, because a much larger clone lies one nucleotide away. V gene TRBV7-9 combines with J gene TRBJ2-7; a weak D match, TRBD1 (8 bases). V lost 5 bases, J lost 4 bases, and 18 bases lay in between. The CDR3 covers 15 residues. From germline, CDR1 is SEHNR and CDR2 FQNEAQ (reference sequence). The CDR3: CASSPQGGERYEQYF. The CDR3 nucleotides are TGTGCCAGCAGCCCACAGGGGGGGGAAAGGTACGAGCAGTACTTC.

This clonotype has just a few counts. This chain uses TRBV6-6 with TRBJ1-5, with 7 bases lining up with TRBD1. This CDR3 spans 12 amino acids. The V and J ends lost 8 bases and 7 bases, in that order; junction bases with no gene match: 5. Germline CDR1 and CDR2: MNHNY and SVGAGI (reference sequence). The CDR3 is CASRDSQQPQHF. The CDR3 DNA sequence: TGTGCCAGCCGGGACAGCCAACAGCCCCAGCATTTT.

The chain combines TRBV24-1 with TRBJ2-7; 10 bases line up with TRBD2. Germline CDR1 KGHDR, CDR2 SFDVKD. CDR3 length: 15 residues. The J segment lost 3 bases and the V segment lost 4 bases, leaving 5 bases of the junction unmatched. CDR3 nucleotide sequence: TGTGCCACCAGTGAAACTAGCGGGACCCTCTACGAGCAGTACTTC. Its translation is CATSETSGTLYEQYF.

The table lists this clonotype with many counts. CDR3 loop: CASSLGLNQPQHF. In DNA, the CDR3 is TGTGCCAGCAGTTTAGGGCTCAATCAGCCCCAGCATTTT. The chain has TRBV12-3 or TRBV12-4 and TRBJ1-5; no reliable D call. This CDR3 has 13 amino acids. Trimming left V 1 base short and J 3 bases short, with 4 bases between.

With regard to this clonotype: A much larger clonotype is one base distant, so this may be a read error. CDR3 region: CASSLTLWGEQYF. DNA of the CDR3: TGCGCCAGCAGCCTGACTCTCTGGGGTGAGCAGTACTTC. This chain links TRBV5-1 with TRBJ2-5; D is uncertain. The germline gives CDR1 SGHRS, CDR2 YFSETQ. The CDR3 contains 13 residues. V was trimmed by 4 bases and J by 11 bases, leaving 18 bases between them.

V usage is TRBV2 and J usage is TRBJ1-5; D might be TRBD1 (5 bases). This CDR3 spans 12 amino acids. CDR1 and CDR2 (germline): SNHLY, FYNNEI. The V end lost 8 bases, the J end lost 3 bases, and 8 bases lay between the germline ends. Here the CDR3 reads CASGGDNQPQHF. The CDR3 nucleotides read TGTGCCAGCGGGGGAGACAATCAGCCCCAGCATTTT. Variable domain in full (rest from reference TRBV2 and TRBJ1-5): EPEVTQTPSHQVTQMGQEVILRCVPISNHLYFYWYRQILGQKVEFLVSFYNNEISEKSEIFDDQFSVERPDGSNFTLKIRSTKLEDSAMYFCASGGDNQPQHFGDGTRLSIL.

This chain joins TRBV12-3 or TRBV12-4 and TRBJ1-2; D not certain. The CDR3 runs 15 residues. V was shortened by 5 bases and J by 4 bases, with 17 bases between the two germline ends. The CDR3 loop reads CASSRQAPPFYGYTF. CDR3 DNA sequence: TGTGCCAGCAGTCGTCAGGCCCCGCCATTCTATGGCTACACCTTC.